This paragraph covers one T cell receptor beta chain sequence. This entry is derived from a study of blood T cell repertoires in COVID-19. The assay was immunoSEQ multiplex PCR, and TCRdb's table has in-frame clones only and misses some. The data hold about 250,000 clones, with approximately 88% observed a single time. CDR1 and CDR2 (germline): SGHAT, FQNNGV. The CDR3 extends over 17 amino acids. V dropped 5 bases and J dropped 8; count of bases not matched to a gene: 10. This receptor was identified in a man aged 35 to 55 with acute or convalescent COVID-19. The genes are TRBV11-2 and TRBJ1-6; 12 nucleotides line up with TRBD1. The specimen was peripheral blood. CDR3 protein: CASSNGRDRGPDSPLHF. In DNA form, the CDR3 reads TGTGCCAGCAGCAATGGCCGGGACAGGGGGCCGGATTCACCCCTCCACTTT. The whole variable domain, filled in from reference TRBV11-2 and TRBJ1-6, reads EAGVAQSPRYKIIEKRQSVAFWCNPISGHATLYWYQQILGQGPKLLIQFQNNGVVDDSQLPKDRFSAERLKGVDSTLKIQPAKLEDSAVYLCASSNGRDRGPDSPLHFGNGTRLTVT.